This T cell receptor beta chain originates from a study of T-cell reconstitution after alpha-beta-depleted transplantation in children. Study-wide results and limits: Newly generated T cells supplied most T-cell counts and diversity one year post-transplant. Several hundred expanded graft clones reportedly were the source of alpha-beta T cells about two months after transplant.

The length of the CDR3 is 14 residues. Deletions cut 1 base from V and 2 bases from J, with 9 bases between. Germline values: CDR1 SGHTA, CDR2 FQGNSA. The authors prepared the TCRbeta library with unique molecular identifiers. A single record per CDR3 protein comes from TCRdb applying MiXCR to the PCR reads. The data contain 330,000 or so distinct CDR3 sequences, around 10% of them singletons. This clonotype was seen at least ten times. Its antigen is not known. The receptor's source is a boy in the first two years of life with acute myeloid leukemia, due to receive a stem cell transplant. Material: PBMCs, obtained before TCRalphabeta/CD19-depleted stem cell transplant. This rearrangement joins TRBV7-2 to TRBJ2-7; no clear D. The CDR3 loop is CASSLVAPAYEQYF. DNA for the CDR3: TGTGCCAGCAGCTTAGTAGCTCCCGCCTACGAGCAGTACTTC.